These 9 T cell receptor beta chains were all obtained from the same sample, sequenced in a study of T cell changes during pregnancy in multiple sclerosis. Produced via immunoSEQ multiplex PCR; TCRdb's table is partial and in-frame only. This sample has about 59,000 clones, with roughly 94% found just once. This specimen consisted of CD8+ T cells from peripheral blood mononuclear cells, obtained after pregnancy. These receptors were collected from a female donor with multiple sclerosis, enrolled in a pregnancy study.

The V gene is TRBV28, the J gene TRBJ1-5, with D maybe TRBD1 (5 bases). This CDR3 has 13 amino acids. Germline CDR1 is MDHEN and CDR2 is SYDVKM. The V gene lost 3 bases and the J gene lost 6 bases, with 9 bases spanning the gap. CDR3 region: CASSLPGPQPQHF. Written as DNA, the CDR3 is TGTGCCAGCAGTTTGCCAGGGCCTCAGCCCCAGCATTTT.

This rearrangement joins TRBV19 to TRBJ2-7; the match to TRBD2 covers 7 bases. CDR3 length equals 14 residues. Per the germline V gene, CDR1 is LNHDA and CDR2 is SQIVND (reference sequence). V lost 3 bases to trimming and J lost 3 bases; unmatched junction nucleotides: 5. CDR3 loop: CASSIGRAHYEQYF. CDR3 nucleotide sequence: TGTGCCAGTAGTATTGGGAGGGCCCACTACGAGCAGTACTTC.

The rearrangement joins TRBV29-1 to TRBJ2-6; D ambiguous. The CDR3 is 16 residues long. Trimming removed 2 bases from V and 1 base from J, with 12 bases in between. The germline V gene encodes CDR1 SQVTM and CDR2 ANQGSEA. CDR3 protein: CSVEIAALSGANVLTF. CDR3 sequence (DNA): TGCAGCGTTGAAATTGCGGCGCTTTCTGGGGCCAACGTCCTGACTTTC.

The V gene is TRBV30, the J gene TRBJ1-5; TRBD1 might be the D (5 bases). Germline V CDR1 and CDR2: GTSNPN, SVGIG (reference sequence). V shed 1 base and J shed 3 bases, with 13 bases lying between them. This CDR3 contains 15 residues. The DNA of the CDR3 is TGTGCCTGGAGTGCGTCGGGACTTCTCAATCAGCCCCAGCATTTT. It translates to CAWSASGLLNQPQHF.

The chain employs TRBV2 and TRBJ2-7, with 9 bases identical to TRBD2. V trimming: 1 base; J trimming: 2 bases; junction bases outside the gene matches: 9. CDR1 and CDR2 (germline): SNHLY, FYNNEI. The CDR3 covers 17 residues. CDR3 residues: CASSEGASGVTPYEQYF. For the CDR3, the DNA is TGTGCCAGCAGTGAAGGGGCTAGCGGGGTAACTCCCTACGAGCAGTACTTC.

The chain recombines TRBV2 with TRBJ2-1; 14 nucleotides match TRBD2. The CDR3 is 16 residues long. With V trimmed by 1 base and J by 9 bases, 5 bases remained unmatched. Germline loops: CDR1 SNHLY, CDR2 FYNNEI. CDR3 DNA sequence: TGTGCCAGCAGTGAAGGGCCGACTAGCGGGAGGGGTGAGCAGTTCTTC. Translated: CASSEGPTSGRGEQFF.

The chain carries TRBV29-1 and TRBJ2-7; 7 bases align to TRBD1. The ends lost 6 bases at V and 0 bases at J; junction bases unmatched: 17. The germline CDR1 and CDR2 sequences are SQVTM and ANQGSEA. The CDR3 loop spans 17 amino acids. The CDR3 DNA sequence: TGCAGCGTAAGCAACAGGGGAGAGGTTTGGAGCTCCTACGAGCAGTACTTC. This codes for CSVSNRGEVWSSYEQYF.

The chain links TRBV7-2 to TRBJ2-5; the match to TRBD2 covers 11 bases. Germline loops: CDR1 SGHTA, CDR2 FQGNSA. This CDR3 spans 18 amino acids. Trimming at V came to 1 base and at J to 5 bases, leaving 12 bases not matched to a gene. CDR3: CASSLEIAGGPDGETQYF. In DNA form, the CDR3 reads TGTGCCAGCAGCTTAGAAATAGCGGGAGGGCCAGATGGGGAGACCCAGTACTTC.

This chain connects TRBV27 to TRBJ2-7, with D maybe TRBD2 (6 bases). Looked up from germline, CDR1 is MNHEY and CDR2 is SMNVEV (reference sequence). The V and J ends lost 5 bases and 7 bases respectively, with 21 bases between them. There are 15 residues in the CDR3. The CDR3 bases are TGTGCCAGCAGTCCAACACGTAGCGGAGGGGCTGAGCAGTACTTC. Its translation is CASSPTRSGGAEQYF.